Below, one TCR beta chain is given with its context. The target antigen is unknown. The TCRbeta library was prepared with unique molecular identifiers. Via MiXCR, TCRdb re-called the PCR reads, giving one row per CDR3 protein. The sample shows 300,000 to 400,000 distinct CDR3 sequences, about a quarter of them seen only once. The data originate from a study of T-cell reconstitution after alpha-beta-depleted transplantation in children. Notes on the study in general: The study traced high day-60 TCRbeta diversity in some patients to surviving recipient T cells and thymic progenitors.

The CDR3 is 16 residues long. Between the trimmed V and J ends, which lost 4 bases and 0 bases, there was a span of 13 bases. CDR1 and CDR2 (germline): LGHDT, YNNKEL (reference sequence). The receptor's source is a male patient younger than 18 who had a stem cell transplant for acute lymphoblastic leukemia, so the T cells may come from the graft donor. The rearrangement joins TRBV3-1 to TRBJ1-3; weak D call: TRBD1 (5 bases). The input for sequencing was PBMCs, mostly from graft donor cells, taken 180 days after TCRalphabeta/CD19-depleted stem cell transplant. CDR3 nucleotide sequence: TGTGCCAGCAGCCCGGTGCGGACAAGCTCTGGAAACACCATATATTTT. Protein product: CASSPVRTSSGNTIYF.